What follows describes a single T cell receptor beta chain. This clone came up a few times. Its antigen remains undetermined. No clone much larger than this one lies a single base away; base qualities are absent. Through the immunoSEQ TRB Survey service, multiplex V and J primers were used to amplify rearranged CDR3 beta regions from genomic DNA. To keep sequencing depth equal across samples, survey-level depth of up to 500,000 reads per sample was applied. Libraries were purified, pooled and sequenced on Illumina technology. Processing in the source paper ran as follows. Productive clonality, sample overlap, pairwise scatters, CDR3 beta length, V/D/J gene usage and productiveness were all assessed with the immunoSEQ online tools. Calculated diversity was defined as the number of unique rearrangements divided by total templates, multiplied by 100, and Shannon and Simpson indices were computed as well. Z-score normalized data were analyzed by principal component analysis with the R prcomp function and the ggbiplot package. Morisita's index was used to quantify the clonal overlap between blood and rectum within each subject. TCRdb holds this immuneACCESS table with in-frame rearrangements only. Some clones are missing; in checked studies, unresolved V genes explain under half, and the rest has no known cause. V and J calls and clone size follow that table, whereas D and trimming were derived from the DNA. For this sample there are about 15,000 clones; about three quarters appear just once. The ten top clones hold roughly 3.1% of the sample.

This entry belongs to a study of pediatric ulcerative colitis (dated 2019 in TCRdb). About the full investigation: Among the ulcerative colitis patients, about seven had pancolitis and two had left-sided colitis, and histology in every patient was consistent with ulcerative colitis. From nine newly diagnosed, treatment-naive pediatric ulcerative colitis patients and four non-IBD control children, paired blood and rectal samples were collected. The Pediatric Ulcerative Colitis Activity Index classified a couple of patients as having mild disease, four as having moderate disease and three as having acute severe colitis.

The V end loses 2 bases and the J end loses 1 base, and a stretch of 15 bases separates them. The CDR3 holds 17 amino acids from the cysteine to the phenylalanine. Of all the DNA, just the CDR3 is kept, 51 bases in frame from base 1. Per the germline V gene, KGHSH is the CDR1 and LQKENI is the CDR2. Broad study findings and their caveats: Autologous blood-rectal clonal overlap was significantly higher in ulcerative colitis patients than in controls, suggesting increased T cell trafficking to inflamed tissue. Rectal repertoire features separated controls, mild-moderate and acute severe colitis patients; acute severe colitis showed reduced rectal diversity due to clonal expansions. Rectal pinch biopsies may have included blood-derived T cells, especially in patients with overt colitis. A couple of patients' blood samples yielded substantially fewer templates for technical reasons and were excluded from blood-rectal overlap analysis. Only a handful of individuals were included in the healthy control group, which was small. A couple of rectal CDR3 clonotypes turned up in every ulcerative colitis patient but in none of the controls. Because repertoires were derived from total lymphocyte DNA, patterns in rare subsets such as regulatory T cells may not have been reflected.

During colonoscopy, one to two pinch biopsies were obtained from the rectum for research. Ulcerative colitis patients had received no immunosuppressive medication before the diagnostic colonoscopy. Before DNA was isolated, the rectal biopsies underwent proteinase K digestion. The Wizard kit (Promega) was used to extract genomic DNA from the blood and intestinal samples. The rearrangement combines TRBV18 with TRBJ1-3, with TRBD1 as a weak D call on 5 bases. Sequenced material: gut tissue. The TCR sequence derives from a girl aged 5 to 17 with moderate ulcerative colitis. The nucleotide sequence reads TGTGCCAGCTCACCAGGGGCAGGGCCTTCATCTGGAAACACCATATATTTT. Translated, this is CASSPGAGPSSGNTIYF.